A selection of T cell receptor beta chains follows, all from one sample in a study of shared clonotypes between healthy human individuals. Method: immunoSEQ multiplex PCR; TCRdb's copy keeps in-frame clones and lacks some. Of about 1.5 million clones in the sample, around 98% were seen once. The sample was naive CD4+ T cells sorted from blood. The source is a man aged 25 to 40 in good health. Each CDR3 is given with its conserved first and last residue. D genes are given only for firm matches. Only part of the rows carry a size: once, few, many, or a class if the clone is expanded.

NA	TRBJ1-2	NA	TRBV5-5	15	CASSLYRPGEGGYTF	TGTGCCAGCAGCTTGTACCGCCCAGGGGAGGGTGGCTACACCTTC
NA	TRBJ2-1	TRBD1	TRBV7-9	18	CASSSSPWTGEFYNEQFF	TGTGCCAGCAGCTCCTCTCCCTGGACAGGGGAGTTCTACAATGAGCAGTTCTTC
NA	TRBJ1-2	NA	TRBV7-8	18	CASSRFSQKTPLNYGYTF	TGTGCCAGCAGCCGCTTTTCACAGAAAACCCCCCTTAACTATGGCTACACCTTC
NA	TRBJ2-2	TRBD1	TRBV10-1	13	CASSEGQAGELFF	TGCGCCAGCAGTGAAGGACAGGCCGGGGAGCTGTTTTTT
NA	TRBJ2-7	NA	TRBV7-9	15	CASSSPGEVLYEQYF	TGTGCCAGCAGTTCCCCGGGAGAGGTCCTCTACGAGCAGTACTTC
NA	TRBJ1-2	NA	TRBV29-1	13	CSVTPGATGGYTF	TGCAGCGTTACTCCGGGAGCCACCGGGGGCTACACCTTC
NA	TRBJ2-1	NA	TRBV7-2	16	CASSLAPGRTYNEQFF	TGTGCCAGCAGCTTAGCTCCAGGGCGAACTTACAATGAGCAGTTCTTC
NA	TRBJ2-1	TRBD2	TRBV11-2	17	CASSTIAGGPPYNEQFF	TGTGCCAGCAGCACAATAGCGGGAGGCCCCCCCTACAATGAGCAGTTCTTC
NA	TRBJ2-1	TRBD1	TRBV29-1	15	CSVEDAGGDYNEQFF	TGCAGCGTTGAAGATGCAGGGGGCGACTACAATGAGCAGTTCTTC
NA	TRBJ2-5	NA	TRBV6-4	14	CASSERATAETQYF	TGTGCCAGCAGTGAACGGGCCACGGCAGAGACCCAGTACTTC
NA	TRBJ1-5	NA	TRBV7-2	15	CASSLVRGSNQPQHF	TGTGCCAGCAGCTTAGTCCGGGGAAGCAATCAGCCCCAGCATTTT
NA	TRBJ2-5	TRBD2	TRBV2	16	CASSETGLAGQETQYF	TGTGCCAGCAGCGAAACGGGACTAGCGGGTCAAGAGACCCAGTACTTC
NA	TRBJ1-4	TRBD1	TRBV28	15	CASNFRTGDREKLFF	TGTGCCAGCAACTTTCGGACAGGGGATCGAGAAAAACTGTTTTTT
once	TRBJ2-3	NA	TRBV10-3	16	CAISDRGTGSTDTQYF	TGTGCCATCAGTGACCGGGGAACGGGATCCACAGATACGCAGTATTTT
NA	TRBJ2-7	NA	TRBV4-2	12	CASSRGGDEQYF	TGTGCCAGCAGCCGAGGGGGGGACGAGCAGTACTTC
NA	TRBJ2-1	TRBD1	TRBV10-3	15	CAISGAGQVYNEQFF	TGTGCCATCAGTGGGGCTGGACAGGTCTACAATGAGCAGTTCTTC
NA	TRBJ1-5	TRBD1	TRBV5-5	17	CASSYIWDRGLYQPQHF	TGTGCCAGCAGCTATATTTGGGACAGGGGGCTATATCAGCCCCAGCATTTT
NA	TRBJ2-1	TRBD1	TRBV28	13	CASSRDSYNEQFF	TGTGCCAGCAGCCGGGACAGCTACAATGAGCAGTTCTTC
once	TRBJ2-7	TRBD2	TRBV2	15	CASSDRRGLAGEQYF	TGTGCCAGCAGTGATCGCCGGGGACTAGCGGGCGAGCAGTACTTC
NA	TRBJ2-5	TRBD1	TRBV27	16	CASSSRGLGSEETQYF	TGTGCCAGCAGTTCCAGGGGGCTCGGTTCAGAAGAGACCCAGTACTTC
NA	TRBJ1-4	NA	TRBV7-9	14	CASSLDRSNEKLFF	TGTGCCAGCAGCTTAGACAGGAGTAATGAAAAACTGTTTTTT
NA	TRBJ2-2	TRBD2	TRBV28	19	CANHHGLAGLTEDTGELFF	TGTGCCAATCATCACGGACTAGCGGGACTTACTGAGGACACCGGGGAGCTGTTTTTT
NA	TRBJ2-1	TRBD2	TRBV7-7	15	CASSDGLAAVNEQFF	TGTGCTAGCAGCGATGGACTAGCTGCTGTCAATGAGCAGTTCTTC
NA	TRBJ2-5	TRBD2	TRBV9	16	CASSAPLPLAGETQYF	TGTGCCAGCAGCGCACCATTGCCCCTAGCGGGAGAGACCCAGTACTTC
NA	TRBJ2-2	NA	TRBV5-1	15	CASSLAPVKPGELFF	TGCGCCAGCAGCTTGGCCCCTGTGAAGCCCGGGGAGCTGTTTTTT
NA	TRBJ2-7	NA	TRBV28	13	CASRDPGVYEQYF	TGTGCCAGCAGGGACCCAGGGGTTTACGAGCAGTACTTC
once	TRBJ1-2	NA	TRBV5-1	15	CASSLSRQGNYGYTF	TGCGCCAGCAGCTTGTCCCGCCAGGGCAACTATGGCTACACCTTC
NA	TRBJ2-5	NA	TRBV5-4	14	CASSLVAAKETQYF	TGTGCCAGCAGCTTGGTCGCAGCAAAAGAGACCCAGTACTTC
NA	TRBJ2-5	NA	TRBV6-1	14	CASSVWGPQETQYF	TGTGCCAGCAGTGTTTGGGGCCCCCAAGAGACCCAGTACTTC
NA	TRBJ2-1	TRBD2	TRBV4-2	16	CASSQVSGGPYNEQFF	TGTGCCAGCAGCCAAGTATCGGGAGGACCCTACAATGAGCAGTTCTTC
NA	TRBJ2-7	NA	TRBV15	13	CATSGRRNYEQYF	TGTGCCACCAGCGGGAGGAGGAACTACGAGCAGTACTTC
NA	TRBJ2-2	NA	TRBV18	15	CASSPGRVNTGELFF	TGTGCCAGCTCACCCGGTCGTGTGAACACCGGGGAGCTGTTTTTT
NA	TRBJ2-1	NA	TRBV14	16	CASSQREVNPYNEQFF	TGTGCCAGCAGCCAGAGGGAGGTCAACCCCTACAATGAGCAGTTCTTC